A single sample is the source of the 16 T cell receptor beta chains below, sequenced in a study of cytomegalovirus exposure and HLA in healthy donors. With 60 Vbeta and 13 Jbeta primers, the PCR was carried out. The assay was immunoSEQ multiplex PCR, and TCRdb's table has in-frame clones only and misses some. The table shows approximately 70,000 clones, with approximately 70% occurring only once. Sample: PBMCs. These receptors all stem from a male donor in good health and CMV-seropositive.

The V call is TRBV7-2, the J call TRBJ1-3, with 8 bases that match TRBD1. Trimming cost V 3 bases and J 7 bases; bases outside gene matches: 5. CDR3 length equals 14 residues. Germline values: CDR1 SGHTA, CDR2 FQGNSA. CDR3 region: CASSLDRVKNTIYF. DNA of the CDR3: TGTGCCAGCAGCTTGGACAGGGTTAAGAACACCATATATTTT.

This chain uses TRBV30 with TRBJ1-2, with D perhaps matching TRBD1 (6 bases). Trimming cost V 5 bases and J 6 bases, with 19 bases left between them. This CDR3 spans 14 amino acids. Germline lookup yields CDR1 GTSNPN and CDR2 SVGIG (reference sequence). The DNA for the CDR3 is TGTGCCTGGGGCCGCGGGGGGCCGGTGAATGGCTACACCTTC. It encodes CAWGRGGPVNGYTF.

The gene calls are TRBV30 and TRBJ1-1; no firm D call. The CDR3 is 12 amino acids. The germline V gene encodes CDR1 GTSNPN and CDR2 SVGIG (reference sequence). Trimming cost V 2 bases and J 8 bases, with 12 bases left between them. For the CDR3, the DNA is TGTGCCTGGAGTTTCCGAGGGCAAGAAGCTTTCTTT. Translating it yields CAWSFRGQEAFF.

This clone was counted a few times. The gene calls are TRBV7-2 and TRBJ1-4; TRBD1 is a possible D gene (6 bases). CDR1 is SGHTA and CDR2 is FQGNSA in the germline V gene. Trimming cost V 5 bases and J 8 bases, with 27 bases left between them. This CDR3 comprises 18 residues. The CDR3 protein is CASSPLHRGARLREKLFF. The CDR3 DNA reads TGTGCCAGCAGCCCCCTACATCGGGGGGCGCGATTGCGGGAAAAACTGTTTTTT.

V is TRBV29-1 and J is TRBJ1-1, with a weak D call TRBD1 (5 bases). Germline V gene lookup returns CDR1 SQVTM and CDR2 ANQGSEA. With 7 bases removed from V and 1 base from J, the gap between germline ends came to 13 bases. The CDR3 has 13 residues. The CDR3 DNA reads TGCAGCGGACGACCTCAGGGGAACACTGAAGCTTTCTTT. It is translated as CSGRPQGNTEAFF.

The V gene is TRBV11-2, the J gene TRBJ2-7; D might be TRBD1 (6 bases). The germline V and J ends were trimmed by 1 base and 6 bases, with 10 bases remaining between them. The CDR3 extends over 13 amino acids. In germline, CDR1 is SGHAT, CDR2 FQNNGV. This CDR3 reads CASSLVGGSEQYF. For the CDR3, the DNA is TGTGCCAGCAGCTTAGTAGGGGGATCCGAGCAGTACTTC.

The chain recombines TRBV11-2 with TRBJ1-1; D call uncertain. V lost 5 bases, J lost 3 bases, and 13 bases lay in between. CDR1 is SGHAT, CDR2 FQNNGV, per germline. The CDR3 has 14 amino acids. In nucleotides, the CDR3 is TGTGCCAGCAGCCCAAGCGAGCTGGACACTGAAGCTTTCTTT. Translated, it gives CASSPSELDTEAFF.

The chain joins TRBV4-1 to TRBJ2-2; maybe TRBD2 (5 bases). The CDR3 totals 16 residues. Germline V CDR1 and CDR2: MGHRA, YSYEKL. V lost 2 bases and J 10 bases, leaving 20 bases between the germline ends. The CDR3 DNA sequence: TGCGCCAGCAGCCAACCGGTGGCCGGGATGGATTTGGAGCTGTTTTTT. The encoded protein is CASSQPVAGMDLELFF.

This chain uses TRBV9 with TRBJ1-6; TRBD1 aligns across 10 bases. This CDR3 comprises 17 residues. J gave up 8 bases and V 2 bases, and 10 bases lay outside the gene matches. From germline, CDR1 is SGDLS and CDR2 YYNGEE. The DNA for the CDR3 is TGTGCCAGCAGCGTCGGGACAGGGGTAGGGGTGCATTCACCCCTCCACTTT. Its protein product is CASSVGTGVGVHSPLHF.

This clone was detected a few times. The CDR3 loop is CASSLELAEAFF. The CDR3 DNA reads as TGTGCCAGCAGCTTAGAATTAGCGGAAGCATTCTTC. The chain is built from TRBV7-9 and TRBJ2-1, with a weak D call TRBD2 (6 bases). This CDR3 comprises 12 residues. Trimming removed 1 base at V and 16 bases at J, with 14 bases between. Germline assignment: CDR1 SEHNR and CDR2 FQNEAQ (reference sequence).

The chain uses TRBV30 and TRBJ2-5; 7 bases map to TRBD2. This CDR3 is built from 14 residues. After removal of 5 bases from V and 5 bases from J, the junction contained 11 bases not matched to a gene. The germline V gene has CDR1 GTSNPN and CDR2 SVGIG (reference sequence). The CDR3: CAWGRLAAGETQYF. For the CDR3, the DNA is TGTGCCTGGGGGAGACTAGCCGCAGGGGAGACCCAGTACTTC.

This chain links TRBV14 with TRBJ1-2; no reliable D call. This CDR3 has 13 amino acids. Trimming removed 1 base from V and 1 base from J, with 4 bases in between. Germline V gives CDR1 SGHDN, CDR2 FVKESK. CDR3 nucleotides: TGTGCCAGCAGCCAAGCCAATAACTATGGCTACACCTTC. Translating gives CASSQANNYGYTF.

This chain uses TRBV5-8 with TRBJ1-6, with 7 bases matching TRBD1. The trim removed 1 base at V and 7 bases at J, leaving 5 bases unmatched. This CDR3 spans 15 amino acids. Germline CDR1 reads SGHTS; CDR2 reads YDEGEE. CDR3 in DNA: TGTGCCAGCAGCTTGCCGGGACAGAGAAATTCACCCCTCCACTTT. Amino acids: CASSLPGQRNSPLHF.

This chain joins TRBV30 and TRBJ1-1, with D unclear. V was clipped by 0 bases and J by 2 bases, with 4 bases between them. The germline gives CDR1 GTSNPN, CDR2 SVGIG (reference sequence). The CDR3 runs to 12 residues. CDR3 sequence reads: CAWSVANTEAFF. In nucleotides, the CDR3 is TGTGCCTGGAGTGTGGCCAACACTGAAGCTTTCTTT.

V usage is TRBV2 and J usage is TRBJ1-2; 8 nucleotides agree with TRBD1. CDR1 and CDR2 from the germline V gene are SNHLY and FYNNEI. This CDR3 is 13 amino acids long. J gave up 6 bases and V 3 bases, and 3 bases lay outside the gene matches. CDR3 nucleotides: TGTGCCAGCAGTGAGGGGACAGGCCATGGCTACACCTTC. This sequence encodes CASSEGTGHGYTF.

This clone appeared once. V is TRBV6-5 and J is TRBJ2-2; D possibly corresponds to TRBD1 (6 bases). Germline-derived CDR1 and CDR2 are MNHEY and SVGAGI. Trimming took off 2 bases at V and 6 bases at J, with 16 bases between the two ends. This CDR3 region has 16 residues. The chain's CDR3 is CASSYHQGMGAGELFF. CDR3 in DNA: TGTGCCAGCAGTTACCATCAGGGGATGGGCGCCGGGGAGCTGTTTTTT.